This T cell receptor beta chain was captured by sequencing in a study of blood T cells in healthy people across ages (dated by TCRdb to the mid-2010s). Some background on the complete study: In model experiments, template switching captured roughly one uniquely barcoded TCR beta cDNA molecule for every two T cells. Using deep sequencing normalized with unique cDNA molecular identifiers, the study measured how TCR beta repertoire diversity changes with age. Donors were grouped into four age groups: young (average about 15 years), middle-aged (about 38), aged (roughly 67) and long-lived (just over 80). To avoid experimental bias, donors of different ages were distributed randomly across sequencing lanes. Two additional independent replicas of 1 million unique cDNA reads from the same blood draw were analyzed for two donors (one aged 18 to 30 and one aged 80 or older).

On this clonotype itself: Its binding antigen is unknown. Base-call qualities are not available, and no considerably larger clone is one nucleotide away.

The germline V gene (reference sequence) supplies CDR1 DFQATT and CDR2 SNEGSKA. Trimming removed 0 bases from V and 1 base from J, leaving 21 bases between the germline ends. From the cysteine through the phenylalanine, the CDR3 covers 18 amino acids. Only the CDR3 DNA stays, 54 bases, in frame from base 1. Broader findings and caveats from the paper: The percentage of naive T cells measured by flow cytometry correlated strongly with observed TCR beta diversity. Compared with the aged group, the long-lived group had more naive CD4+ T cells, fewer expanded clones and increased TCR diversity, suggesting age selection. Observed TCR beta diversity per million T cells fell roughly linearly with age, and a significant reduction was already apparent by age roughly 40. Estimates of total diversity based on one million sequenced T cells were regarded as lower bounds and as underestimates. Since profiling was done on bulk unsorted PBMCs, naive and antigen-experienced compartments could not be conclusively compared. Donor CMV infection status was unknown, potentially confounding age-related changes in expanded clonotypes.

The roughly 39 donors, aged about 6 to 100 years, were systemically healthy Caucasian individuals from Russia. Each donor gave ten milliliters of peripheral blood, collected into EDTA-treated Vacutainer tubes. Ficoll-Paque density-gradient centrifugation was used to isolate PBMCs, with at least 7 million obtained per sample. Total RNA, at least 6 micrograms per sample, was extracted from PBMCs with Trizol reagent. For every donor, an aliquot of PBMCs went through flow cytometry to measure the percentages of naive CD45RAhigh/CD27high T cells. The library was made by 5' RACE. Reads for this sample came from an Illumina HiSeq 2500. The second PCR ran for roughly 7 to 11 cycles and used a J-beta primer mix along with a sample-barcoded 5' primer. A unique molecular identifier was introduced onto each TCR beta cDNA molecule by a template-switch 5' adaptor carrying 12 random nucleotides. Each sample yielded at least 3 million CDR3-containing paired-end reads. The Mint cDNA synthesis kit, primed by a TRBC-specific oligonucleotide, was used to synthesize first-strand cDNA from all RNA. All cDNA was treated with uracil-DNA glycosylase and then went through a first 18-cycle PCR with the universal primers M1SS and BC2_uni_R. The study's own analysis went as follows. For normalization, 1 million high-quality reads were randomly selected from each sample, with every read carrying a distinct molecular identifier. Reads with shared molecular identifiers were discarded instead of being binned into consensus sequences. CDR3 identification, clonotype clustering and error correction used MiTCR with a Q25 quality threshold and the strictest error-elimination algorithm. A nonparametric unseen species model using Euler transformation provided a lower-bound estimate of total TCR beta diversity. Clones were called with MiXCR by TCRdb after fastp trimmed the public reads at Q25, and only in-frame beta chains were retained. Records with the same CDR3 protein are collapsed into one entry carrying the most frequent genes and DNA. The V and J calls and clone size are TCRdb's, not the authors'. The sample profile shows 1.6 million or so distinct CDR3 sequences; around 35% of them were found once. About 11% of the sample comes from the top ten.

This chain joins TRBV20-1 to TRBJ2-5; the best D guess is TRBD1, with 6 bases matching. The sequencing input was blood. This clonotype was obtained from a woman aged 25 to 39 in good health. The DNA is as follows: TGCAGTGCTAGAGATACAGGGTCTCCAAATGCCATCCAAGAGACCCAGTACTTC. Its product reads: CSARDTGSPNAIQETQYF.